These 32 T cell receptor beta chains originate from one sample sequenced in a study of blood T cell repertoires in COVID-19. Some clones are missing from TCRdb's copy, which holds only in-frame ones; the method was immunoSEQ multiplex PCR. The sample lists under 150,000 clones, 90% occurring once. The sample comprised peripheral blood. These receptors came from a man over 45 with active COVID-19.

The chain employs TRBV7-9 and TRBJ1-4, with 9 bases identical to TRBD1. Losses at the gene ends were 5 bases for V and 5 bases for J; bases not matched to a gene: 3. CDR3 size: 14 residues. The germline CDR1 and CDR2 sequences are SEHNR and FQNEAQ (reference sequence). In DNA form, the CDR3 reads TGTGCCAGCAGCCGAGGACAGGGGAATGAAAAACTGTTTTTT. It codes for CASSRGQGNEKLFF.

The CDR3 DNA is TGTGCCAGCAGCTCCGGACTAGCGGGGTCCCAGTACTTC. Its protein product is CASSSGLAGSQYF. V usage is TRBV11-1 and J usage is TRBJ2-5; 12 nucleotides line up with TRBD2. Germline V gene lookup returns CDR1 SGHAT and CDR2 FQDESV (reference sequence). Germline trimming cut 4 bases from V and 9 bases from J; bases unmatched to any gene: 3. This CDR3 spans 13 amino acids.

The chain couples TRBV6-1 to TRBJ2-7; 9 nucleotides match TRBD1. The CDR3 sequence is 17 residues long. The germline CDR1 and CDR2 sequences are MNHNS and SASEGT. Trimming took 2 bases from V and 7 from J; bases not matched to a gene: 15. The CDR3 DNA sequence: TGTGCCAGCAGTGAACGATTGTTTGGACAGGGGATTGGAGAGCAGTACGTC. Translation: CASSERLFGQGIGEQYV.

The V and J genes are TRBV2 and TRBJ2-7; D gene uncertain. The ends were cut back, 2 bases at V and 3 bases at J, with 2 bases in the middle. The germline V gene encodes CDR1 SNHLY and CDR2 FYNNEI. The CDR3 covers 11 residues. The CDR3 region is CASSELYEQYF. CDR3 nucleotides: TGTGCCAGCAGTGAACTCTACGAGCAGTACTTC.

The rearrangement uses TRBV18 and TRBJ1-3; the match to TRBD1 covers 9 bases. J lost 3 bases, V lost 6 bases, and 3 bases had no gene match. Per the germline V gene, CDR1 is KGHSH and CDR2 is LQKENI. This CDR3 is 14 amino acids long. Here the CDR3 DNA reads TGTGCCAGCTCTACGGGACAGGGTGGAAACACCATATATTTT. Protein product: CASSTGQGGNTIYF.

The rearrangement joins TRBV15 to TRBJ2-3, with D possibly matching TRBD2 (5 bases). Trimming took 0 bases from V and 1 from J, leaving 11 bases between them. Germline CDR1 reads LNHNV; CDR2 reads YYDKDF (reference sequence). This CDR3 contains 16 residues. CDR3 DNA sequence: TGTGCCACCAGCAGAGATCGCGGGCCCGGCACAGATACGCAGTATTTT. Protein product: CATSRDRGPGTDTQYF.

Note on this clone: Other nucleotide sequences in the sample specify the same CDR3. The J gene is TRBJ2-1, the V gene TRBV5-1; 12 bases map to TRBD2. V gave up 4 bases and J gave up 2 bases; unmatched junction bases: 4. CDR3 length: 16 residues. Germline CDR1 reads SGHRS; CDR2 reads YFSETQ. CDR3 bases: TGCGCCAGCAGCCCTCTAGCGGGGGGGCCCTACAATGAGCAGTTCTTC. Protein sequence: CASSPLAGGPYNEQFF.

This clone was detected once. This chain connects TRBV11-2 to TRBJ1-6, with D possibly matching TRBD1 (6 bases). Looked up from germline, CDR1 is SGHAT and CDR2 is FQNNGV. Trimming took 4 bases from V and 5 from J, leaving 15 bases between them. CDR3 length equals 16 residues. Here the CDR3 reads CASSSIQGTNNSPLHF. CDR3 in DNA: TGTGCCAGCAGCTCAATACAGGGTACAAATAATTCACCCCTCCACTTT.

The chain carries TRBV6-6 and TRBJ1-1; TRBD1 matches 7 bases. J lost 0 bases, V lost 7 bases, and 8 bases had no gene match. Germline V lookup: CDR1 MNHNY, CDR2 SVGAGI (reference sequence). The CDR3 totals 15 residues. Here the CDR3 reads CASNPPGGMNTEAFF. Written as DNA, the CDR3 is TGTGCCAGCAACCCCCCAGGGGGAATGAACACTGAAGCTTTCTTT.

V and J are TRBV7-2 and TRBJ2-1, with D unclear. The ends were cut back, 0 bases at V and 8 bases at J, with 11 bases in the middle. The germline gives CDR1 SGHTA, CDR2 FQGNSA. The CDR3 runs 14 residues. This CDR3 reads CASSLALPRDEQFF. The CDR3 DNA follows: TGTGCCAGCAGCTTAGCGCTCCCACGCGATGAGCAGTTCTTC.

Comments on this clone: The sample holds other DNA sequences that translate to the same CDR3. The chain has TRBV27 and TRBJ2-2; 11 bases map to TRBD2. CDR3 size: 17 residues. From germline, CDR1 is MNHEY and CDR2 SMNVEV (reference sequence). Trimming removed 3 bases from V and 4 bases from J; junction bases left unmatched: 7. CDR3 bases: TGTGCCAGCAGTTTCTTAGCGGGGGGGCCAGGCACCGGGGAGCTGTTTTTT. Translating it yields CASSFLAGGPGTGELFF.

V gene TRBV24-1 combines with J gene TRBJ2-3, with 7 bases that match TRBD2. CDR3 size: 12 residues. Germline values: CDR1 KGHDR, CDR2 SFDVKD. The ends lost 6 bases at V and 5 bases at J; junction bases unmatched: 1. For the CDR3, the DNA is TGTGCCACCAGTAAGCGGGAAGATACGCAGTATTTT. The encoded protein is CATSKREDTQYF.

The CDR3 is CASSWYKASGGSRLNTQYF. DNA for the CDR3: TGTGCCAGCAGTTGGTATAAGGCTAGCGGGGGGTCCCGCTTGAATACGCAGTATTTT. The chain combines TRBV27 with TRBJ2-3; 11 nucleotides agree with TRBD2. Losses at the gene ends were 4 bases for V and 7 bases for J; bases not matched to a gene: 19. The germline gives CDR1 MNHEY, CDR2 SMNVEV (reference sequence). The CDR3 loop spans 19 amino acids.

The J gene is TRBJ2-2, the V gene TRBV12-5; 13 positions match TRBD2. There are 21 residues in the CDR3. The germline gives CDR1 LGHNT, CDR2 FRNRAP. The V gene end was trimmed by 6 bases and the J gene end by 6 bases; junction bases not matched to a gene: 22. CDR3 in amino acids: CASGFLSGTSGTSFVPGELFF. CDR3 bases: TGTGCTAGTGGCTTCCTATCCGGGACTAGCGGGACCTCGTTCGTCCCCGGGGAGCTGTTTTTT.

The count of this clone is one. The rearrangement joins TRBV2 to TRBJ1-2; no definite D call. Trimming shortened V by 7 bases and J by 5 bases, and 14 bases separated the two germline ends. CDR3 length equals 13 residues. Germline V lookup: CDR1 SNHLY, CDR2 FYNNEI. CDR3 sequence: CASTPDTFYGYTF. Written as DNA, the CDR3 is TGTGCCAGCACCCCCGACACATTTTATGGCTACACCTTC.

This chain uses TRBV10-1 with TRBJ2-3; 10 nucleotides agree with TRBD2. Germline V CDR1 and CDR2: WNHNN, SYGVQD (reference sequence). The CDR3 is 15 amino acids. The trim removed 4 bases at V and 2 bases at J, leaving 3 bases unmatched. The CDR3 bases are TGCGCCAGCAGTGTAGCGGGAGGCCACACAGATACGCAGTATTTT. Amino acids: CASSVAGGHTDTQYF.

This CDR3 reads CASSKTGGSSGANVLTF. As DNA, the CDR3 is TGTGCCAGTAGTAAGACAGGGGGAAGCTCTGGGGCCAACGTCCTGACTTTC. The chain links TRBV19 to TRBJ2-6; TRBD1 matches at 9 bases. The CDR3 loop spans 17 amino acids. V shed 4 bases, J shed 0 bases, and the junction held 4 bases outside the gene matches. The V gene's germline CDR1 is LNHDA and CDR2 SQIVND (reference sequence).

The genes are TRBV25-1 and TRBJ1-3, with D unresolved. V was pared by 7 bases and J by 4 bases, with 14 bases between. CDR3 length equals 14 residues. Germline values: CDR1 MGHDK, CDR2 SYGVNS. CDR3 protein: CASIQSGPGNTIYF. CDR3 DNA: TGTGCCAGCATTCAATCAGGCCCAGGAAACACCATATATTTT. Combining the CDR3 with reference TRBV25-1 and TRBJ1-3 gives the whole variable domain EADIYQTPRYLVIGTGKKITLECSQTMGHDKMYWYQQDPGMELHLIHYSYGVNSTEKGDLSSESTVSRIRTEHFPLTLESARPSHTSQYLCASIQSGPGNTIYFGEGSWLTVV.

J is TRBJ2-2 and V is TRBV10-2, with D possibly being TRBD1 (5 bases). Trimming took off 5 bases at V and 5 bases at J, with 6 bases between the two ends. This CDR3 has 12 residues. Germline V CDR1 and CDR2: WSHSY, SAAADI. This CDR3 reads CASSQGTGELFF. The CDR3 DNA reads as TGCGCCAGCAGTCAGGGAACCGGGGAGCTGTTTTTT.

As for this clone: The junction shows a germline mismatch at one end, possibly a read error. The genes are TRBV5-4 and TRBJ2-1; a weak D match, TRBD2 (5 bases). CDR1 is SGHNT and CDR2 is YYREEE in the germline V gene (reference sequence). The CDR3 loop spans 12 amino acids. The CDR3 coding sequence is TGTGCCAGCAGGGGGATGGCGGGTCCCAAGGTCTTC. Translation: CASRGMAGPKVF.

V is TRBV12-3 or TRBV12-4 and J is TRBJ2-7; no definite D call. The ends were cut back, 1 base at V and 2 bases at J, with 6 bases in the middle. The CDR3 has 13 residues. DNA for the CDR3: TGTGCCAGCAGTTTAGGTCAGACCTACGAGCAGTACTTC. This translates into CASSLGQTYEQYF.

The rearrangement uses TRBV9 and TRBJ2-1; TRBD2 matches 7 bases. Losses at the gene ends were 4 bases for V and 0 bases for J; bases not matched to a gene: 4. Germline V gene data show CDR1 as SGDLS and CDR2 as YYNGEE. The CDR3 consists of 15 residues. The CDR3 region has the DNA TGTGCCAGCAGCCCGACTAGCAGCTCCTACAATGAGCAGTTCTTC. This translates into CASSPTSSSYNEQFF.

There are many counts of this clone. The CDR3 DNA is TGCGCCAGCAGCTTTCTAGCGGGAGCTAATGAGCAGTTCTTC. Translated, it gives CASSFLAGANEQFF. The V gene is TRBV5-1, the J gene TRBJ2-1; 10 nucleotides agree with TRBD2. V lost 2 bases and J lost 7; bases outside the gene matches: 3. CDR3 length: 14 amino acids. Germline V gene sequence: CDR1 SGHRS, CDR2 YFSETQ. Full variable domain (remainder filled in from reference TRBV5-1 and TRBJ2-1): KAGVTQTPRYLIKTRGQQVTLSCSPISGHRSVSWYQQTPGQGLQFLFEYFSETQRNKGNFPGRFSGRQFSNSRSEMNVSTLELGDSALYLCASSFLAGANEQFFGPGTRLTVL.

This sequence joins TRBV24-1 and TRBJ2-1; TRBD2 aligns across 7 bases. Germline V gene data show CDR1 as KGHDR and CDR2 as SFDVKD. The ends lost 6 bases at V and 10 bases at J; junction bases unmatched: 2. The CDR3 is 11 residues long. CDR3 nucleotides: TGTGCCACCAGTCCCGGGAGGGAGCAGTTCTTC. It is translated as CATSPGREQFF.

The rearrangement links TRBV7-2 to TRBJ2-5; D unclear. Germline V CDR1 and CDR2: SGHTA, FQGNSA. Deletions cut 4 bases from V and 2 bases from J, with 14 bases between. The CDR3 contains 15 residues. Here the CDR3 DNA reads TGTGCCAGCAGCTCCCGTAGCAGATTACAAGAGACCCAGTACTTC. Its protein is CASSSRSRLQETQYF.

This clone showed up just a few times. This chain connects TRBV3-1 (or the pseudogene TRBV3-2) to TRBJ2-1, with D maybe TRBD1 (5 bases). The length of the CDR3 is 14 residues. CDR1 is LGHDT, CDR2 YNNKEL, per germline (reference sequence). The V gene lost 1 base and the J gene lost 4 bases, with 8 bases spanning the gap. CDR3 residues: CASSQGTRYNEQFF. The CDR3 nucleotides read TGTGCCAGCAGCCAAGGGACACGATACAATGAGCAGTTCTTC.

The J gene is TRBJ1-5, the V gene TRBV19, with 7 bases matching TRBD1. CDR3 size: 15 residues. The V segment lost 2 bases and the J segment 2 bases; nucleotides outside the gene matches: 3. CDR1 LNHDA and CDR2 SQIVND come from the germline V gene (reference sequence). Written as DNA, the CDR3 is TGTGCCAGTAGTATAAGGACAGGAGGCAATCAGCCCCAGCATTTT. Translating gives CASSIRTGGNQPQHF. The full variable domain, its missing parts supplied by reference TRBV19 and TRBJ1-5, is DGGITQSPKYLFRKEGQNVTLSCEQNLNHDAMYWYRQDPGQGLRLIYYSQIVNDFQKGDIAEGYSVSREKKESFPLTVTSAQKNPTAFYLCASSIRTGGNQPQHFGDGTRLSIL.

CDR3: CASSLGGVLRETQYF. The CDR3 DNA reads TGCGCCAGCAGTCTCGGGGGGGTTCTTAGAGAGACCCAGTACTTC. This sequence joins TRBV5-1 and TRBJ2-5, with TRBD2 matching over 8 bases. Germline values: CDR1 SGHRS, CDR2 YFSETQ. The CDR3 consists of 15 residues. V gave up 5 bases and J gave up 4 bases; unmatched junction bases: 10.

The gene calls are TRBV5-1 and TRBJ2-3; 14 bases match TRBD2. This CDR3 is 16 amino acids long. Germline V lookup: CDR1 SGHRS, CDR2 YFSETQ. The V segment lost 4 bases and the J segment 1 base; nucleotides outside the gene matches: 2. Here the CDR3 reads CASSKGLAGGTDTQYF. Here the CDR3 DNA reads TGCGCCAGCAGCAAGGGACTAGCGGGGGGCACAGATACGCAGTATTTT.

This chain's CDR3 is CSAEQVSGTEAFF. In nucleotides, the CDR3 is TGCAGCGCCGAACAGGTGTCGGGCACTGAAGCTTTCTTT. The V and J genes are TRBV29-1 and TRBJ1-1, with D perhaps matching TRBD1 (5 bases). The germline V gene has CDR1 SQVTM and CDR2 ANQGSEA. With 7 bases removed from V and 4 bases from J, the gap between germline ends came to 16 bases. The CDR3 extends over 13 amino acids.

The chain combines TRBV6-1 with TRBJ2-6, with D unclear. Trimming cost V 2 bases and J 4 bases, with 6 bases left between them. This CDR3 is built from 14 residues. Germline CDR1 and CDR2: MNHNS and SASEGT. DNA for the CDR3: TGTGCCAGCAGTGAACAACAGGGGGCCAACGTCCTGACTTTC. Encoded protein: CASSEQQGANVLTF.

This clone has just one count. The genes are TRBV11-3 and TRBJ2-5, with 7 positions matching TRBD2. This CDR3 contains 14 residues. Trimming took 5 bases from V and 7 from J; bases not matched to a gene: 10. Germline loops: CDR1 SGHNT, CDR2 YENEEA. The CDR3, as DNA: TGTGCCAGCAGCCCGCTAGCGGTCCCCGGGACCCAGTACTTC. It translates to CASSPLAVPGTQYF.